This is a list of T cell receptor beta chains from one sample in a study of shared clonotypes between healthy human individuals. The assay was immunoSEQ multiplex PCR, and TCRdb's table has in-frame clones only and misses some. The sample records over a million clones, 95% to 99% being singletons. Sequenced: naive CD4+ T cells sorted from blood. These receptors were collected from a young man in good health. Both conserved end residues are part of each CDR3. The D gene is left open where the match is weak.

d_gene: TRBD1
len: 16
v_gene: TRBV5-1
CDR3aa: CASSSGGNSGANVLTF

d_gene: TRBD1
len: 14
v_gene: TRBV5-1
CDR3aa: CASSLLGQVPEQYF

d_gene: -
len: 14
v_gene: TRBV2
CDR3aa: CASFRTEIGEKLFF

d_gene: -
len: 15
v_gene: TRBV19
CDR3aa: CASSIFSPPKSEQFF

d_gene: TRBD2
len: 15
v_gene: TRBV19
CDR3aa: CASSTLLAGGYEQYF

d_gene: -
len: 11
v_gene: TRBV5-1
CDR3aa: CATRSQETQYF

d_gene: -
len: 13
v_gene: TRBV29-1
CDR3aa: CSVFGGVGYEQYF

d_gene: TRBD1
len: 15
v_gene: TRBV27
CDR3aa: CASSPRDRAFYEQYF

d_gene: TRBD2
len: 19
v_gene: TRBV11-3
CDR3aa: CASSGPLAGAIPSYNEQFF

d_gene: TRBD2
len: 15
v_gene: TRBV7-9
CDR3aa: CASSSGLAETDTQYF

d_gene: TRBD2
len: 15
v_gene: TRBV14
CDR3aa: CASSHGSSGADTQYF

d_gene: -
len: 14
v_gene: TRBV18
CDR3aa: CASSPPAGQVGYTF

d_gene: TRBD2
len: 14
v_gene: TRBV27
CDR3aa: CASSLSGSQETQYF

d_gene: -
len: 14
v_gene: TRBV5-1
CDR3aa: CASSDGRVGETQYF

d_gene: -
len: 13
v_gene: TRBV30
CDR3aa: CAWSGGGVIGYTF

d_gene: TRBD2
len: 14
v_gene: TRBV9
CDR3aa: CASTRTSRYNEQFF

d_gene: TRBD2
len: 16
v_gene: TRBV27
CDR3aa: CASSRTSGVSTDTQYF

d_gene: -
len: 12
v_gene: TRBV7-2
CDR3aa: CASSLAGALQFF

d_gene: TRBD1
len: 16
v_gene: TRBV9
CDR3aa: CASSVAVGTGGDTQYF

d_gene: TRBD1
len: 14
v_gene: TRBV6-1
CDR3aa: CASTGTGSLYEQFF

d_gene: TRBD2
len: 14
v_gene: TRBV30
CDR3aa: CAWRTSGGTDTQYF

d_gene: -
len: 17
v_gene: TRBV18
CDR3aa: CASSLLPGPTNTGELFF

d_gene: TRBD1
len: 14
v_gene: TRBV28
CDR3aa: CASLPGTGDQPQHF

d_gene: -
len: 14
v_gene: TRBV25-1
CDR3aa: CASGAGQRIETQYF

d_gene: -
len: 20
v_gene: TRBV18
CDR3aa: CASSPRRASASAQIDNEQFF

d_gene: -
len: 16
v_gene: TRBV5-6
CDR3aa: CASSSNPGAYNQPQHF

d_gene: -
len: 14
v_gene: TRBV2
CDR3aa: CATKLLESYNEQFF

d_gene: -
len: 14
v_gene: TRBV7-2
CDR3aa: CASSRRDPVYGYTF

d_gene: -
len: 11
v_gene: TRBV6-6
CDR3aa: CASSLGRPQHF

d_gene: TRBD2
len: 12
v_gene: TRBV9
CDR3aa: CASGREGLEQYF

d_gene: -
len: 14
v_gene: TRBV5-1
CDR3aa: CASGGSGRTSEAFF

d_gene: -
len: 13
v_gene: TRBV7-2
CDR3aa: CASSLLGYGEQYF

d_gene: -
len: 12
v_gene: TRBV5-4
CDR3aa: CASSLTGNEQFF

d_gene: -
len: 11
v_gene: TRBV6-1
CDR3aa: CASSEASAAFF

d_gene: TRBD1
len: 17
v_gene: TRBV27
CDR3aa: CASSPGQGKSNGNTIYF

d_gene: -
len: 11
v_gene: TRBV29-1
CDR3aa: CSVWGRDSQHF

d_gene: -
len: 14
v_gene: TRBV28
CDR3aa: CASTGTQMIYEQYF

d_gene: -
len: 22
v_gene: TRBV2
CDR3aa: CASVFPDLLNPRPRTFQETQYF

d_gene: TRBD2
len: 11
v_gene: TRBV7-2
CDR3aa: CASSLSGRVFF

d_gene: -
len: 14
v_gene: TRBV9
CDR3aa: CASSTTSQNTEAFF

d_gene: TRBD1
len: 15
v_gene: TRBV18
CDR3aa: CASSPPGQGSYEQYF

d_gene: -
len: 14
v_gene: TRBV11-3
CDR3aa: CASSSGPYSYEQYF

d_gene: -
len: 14
v_gene: TRBV19
CDR3aa: CASSMGRAADTQYF

d_gene: -
len: 16
v_gene: TRBV6-1
CDR3aa: CASSVALGNPYNEQFF

d_gene: -
len: 11
v_gene: TRBV11-1
CDR3aa: CASSPGYEQYF

d_gene: -
len: 17
v_gene: TRBV4-2
CDR3aa: CASSPWREGEESEKLFF

d_gene: -
len: 14
v_gene: TRBV5-1
CDR3aa: CASSFGGYYNEQFF

d_gene: -
len: 14
v_gene: TRBV7-9
CDR3aa: CASTSKGGTGELFF

d_gene: -
len: 13
v_gene: TRBV19
CDR3aa: CASSIQGISGYTF